These T cell receptor beta chains were read from a single sample in a study of blood T cell repertoires in COVID-19. Clones were read by immunoSEQ multiplex PCR, and TCRdb kept only the in-frame ones, dropping some. Of some 320,000 clones in the sample, over 85% were seen once. The sequenced sample consisted of PBMCs or T cells enriched from blood (not recorded which). Receptors were obtained from a man between 60 and 75 years old who had recovered from COVID-19. Each CDR3 is given with its conserved first and last residue. The D gene is left open where the match is weak. Size is stated for part of the rows, as once, few or many counts, or as a class when the clone is expanded.

TRBJ1-5 | . | . | TRBV12-5 | TGTGCTAGTGCCTGGAGGTCGGGCTCCAATCAGCCCCAGCATTTT | CASAWRSGSNQPQHF
TRBJ2-7 | many | TRBD1 | TRBV27 | TGTGCCAGCAGTCTAGCCGGGACAGCCTCCTACGAGCAGTACTTC | CASSLAGTASYEQYF
TRBJ1-3 | . | . | TRBV29-1 | TGCAGCGTCGCAAAAGGGGGCTCTGGAAACACCATATATTTT | CSVAKGGSGNTIYF
TRBJ2-3 | . | . | TRBV5-4 | TGTGCCAGCAGAAAGGAGGGGAACACAGATACGCAGTATTTT | CASRKEGNTDTQYF
TRBJ1-6 | . | . | TRBV3-1/TRBV3-2 | TGTGCCAGCAGGGTCCCTGACTTGATCAGAAGCTCCTATAATTCACCCCTCCACTTT | CASRVPDLIRSSYNSPLHF
TRBJ2-7 | . | . | TRBV7-9 | TGTGCCAGCAGCTCCCACAGGGTCGAGCAGTACTTC | CASSSHRVEQYF
TRBJ2-2 | once | . | TRBV9 | TGTGCCAGCAGCGTAGCGGGAGTGAACACCGGGGAGCTGTTTTTT | CASSVAGVNTGELFF
TRBJ2-1 | . | TRBD2 | TRBV29-1 | TGCAGCGTGGTACTAGCGTACAATGAGCAGTTCTTC | CSVVLAYNEQFF
TRBJ1-2 | few | TRBD1 | TRBV30 | TGTGCCTGGACTCCCGGGACAGGGCTGGGGGCTTATGGCTACACCTTC | CAWTPGTGLGAYGYTF
TRBJ1-2 | . | . | TRBV19 | TGTGCCAGCACAGATTACCAGGAGGGGCAGCTTGGCTACACCTTC | CASTDYQEGQLGYTF